This T cell receptor beta chain was retrieved from a study of cytomegalovirus exposure and HLA in healthy donors (dated by TCRdb to 2015 to 2018). Study-wide context: According to an earlier analysis of 550 to 750 of the donors, 150 million to 200 million T cells yielded some 110 million unique TCR beta sequences and about 300 Gb of sequence data. An early release covering roughly 600 HLA-typed donors comprised roughly 300 gigabases of sequencing data and around 85 million unique TCR sequences. Of the roughly 400 genotyped donors, less than 85% were placed in the genetic ancestry cluster associated with self-reported Caucasian donors. The study aimed to test whether cataloging public T cell receptors could reveal signatures of past pathogen exposure. Using immunosequencing, the study profiled T cell repertoires from around 680 subjects and related those repertoires to cytomegalovirus serostatus. A separate validation cohort of some 130 different subjects was used in addition to the approximately 670-subject first cohort. The study combined high-throughput TCR immunosequencing, statistical association of individual TCRs with disease status, and machine learning to predict cytomegalovirus infection status. A later analysis re-analyzed previously published TCR beta repertoires from 666 donors and added high-resolution HLA genotyping to study TCR occurrence patterns. Rather than using new phenotypic data, the later analysis identified candidate immune exposures from TCR beta sequences and from how often those sequences occurred across donors. In an earlier analysis of a few hundred of the donors, high-throughput TCR beta sequencing was used to judge whether each TCR beta V gene segment behaved as functional or pseudogenic. Donor age, sex, ethnicity and CMV serostatus were compiled alongside the repertoire data. A later genetic analysis took genome-wide SNP genotypes for about 55% of the 666 donors and used that subset as a discovery cohort. Every discovery cohort repertoire had been produced on one sequencing platform. Both class I and class II loci were covered by HLA typing, at four-digit resolution. Typing coverage varied by locus: roughly 629-640 donors for A, B, C, DRB1 and DQB1; more than 500 for DQA1; more than 600 for DPA1; 400 to 480 for DPB1. Several DR-DQ haplotypes were handled as single units for association and clustering, since linkage in the cohort was strong. Across about 380 genotyped donors of the cohort, an average of about 200,000 unique TCR beta nucleotide sequences per donor were sequenced, and 15% to 20% of those sequences were non-productive. The paper as a whole reports these results and caveats: Because HLA typing was unavailable for some donors at each locus, only the typed subset was used in association tests. At a false discovery rate of 0.05, a later analysis linked around 17,000 TCR beta sequences to specific HLA alleles. A further reported finding was that TCR beta sequences accurately predicted the HLA-A and HLA-B alleles for most subjects in the first cohort. Only TCR beta chains were sequenced in this cohort, and the absence of alpha or paired-chain data limited detectable features. The authors suggested that the approach could potentially be generalized to other disease states and immunological phenotypes. V-gene and J-gene trimming of TCR beta chains was associated with a missense DCLRE1C variant in a later genetic analysis, and the association was replicated in an independent cohort. A later genetic analysis reported fewer N-insertions in productive TCRs among donors in an Asian-associated ancestry cluster than the roughly 700-donor mean. In the study, 164 TCR beta chains were listed as associated with cytomegalovirus. In a later analysis, HLA-associated TCR beta chains showed more clonal expansion and lower generation probabilities than non-associated chains that were equally common. A cluster of highly shared sequence variants was judged likely to represent a technical artifact of the sequencing pipeline. Most TCR sequences were observed very rarely across donors, whereas some public TCRs were present in many individuals. Linkage disequilibrium might explain the correlated functional status among segregating V segments, but an unknown experimental factor could not be ruled out. A later analysis found that TCR association rates varied across HLA loci, with DRB1 alleles showing the most associated TCRs and HLA-C alleles the fewest. Presence/absence analyses assumed roughly uniform sequencing depth across donors, an assumption that may not hold. In a later analysis, most CMV-associated TCR beta chains were found to appear HLA-restricted, with HLA associations seemingly driven largely by CMV exposure. Because counts were too low, about 18 rarely observed V segments, including chromosome 9 orphons, were excluded from the earlier analysis of several hundred of the donors. Three of the identified cytomegalovirus-associated TCR beta chains were confirmed in vitro to be specific for cytomegalovirus antigens. Strong co-occurrence of HLA alleles, especially DR and DQ, made assigning TCR associations to individual alleles difficult. The classifier was reported to diagnose cytomegalovirus status with high specificity and sensitivity in both the original and validation cohorts. According to a later analysis, parvovirus B19, influenza, CMV and Epstein-Barr virus appeared linked to several top co-occurrence clusters. The only immune exposure information available for the cohort was CMV serostatus. In an earlier analysis of about 600 of the donors, most TCR beta V segments appeared in productive rearrangements about 87% or about 30% of the time, broadly matching IMGT annotations.

The cohort was made up of 650 to 700 healthy bone marrow donors. All cohort members were sampled while nominally healthy, although unrecorded immune exposures were likely present. The donor tested CMV seronegative, placing the donor among the 350 or so seronegative members of the cohort. A peripheral blood sample was collected from each donor, and TCR beta sequencing was performed on peripheral blood mononuclear cells. Genomic DNA extraction from the blood cell samples was performed with the Qiagen DNeasy Blood Extraction Kit. The method was the immunoSEQ multiplex PCR assay. The multiplex PCR relied on a mix of 60 forward primers for TCR Vbeta segments and 13 reverse primers for TCR Jbeta segments. The CDR3 region of rearranged TCR beta genes was amplified from genomic DNA with a multiplex PCR assay. The Illumina HiSeq System was used to sequence the amplified TCR beta libraries as 87-base-pair reads. Concerning the study's data processing: A later analysis tallied 75 million to 95 million unique TCR beta chains across the 666 repertoires, and some 12 million of those chains were shared by two or more donors. Raw reads were error-corrected and collapsed into unique sequences with a nearest-neighbor algorithm that merged closely related sequences to remove PCR and sequencing errors. CDR3 sequences were aligned to IMGT reference sequences to assign V, D and J gene segments. Each retained sequence needed at least a six-nucleotide match to both a V gene segment and a J gene segment. A rearrangement counted as productive if the CDR3 had no stop codons and remained in frame with V and J, and every other rearrangement counted as non-productive. Following IMGT convention, CDR3 was defined as the stretch from the second conserved V-encoded cysteine up to the conserved J-encoded phenylalanine. The earlier analysis of about 620 of the donors excluded sequences that lacked an unambiguous match to a single V gene segment. An earlier analysis of several hundred of the donors called V segments functional above 56.7% productive rearrangements and segregating when the between-donor standard deviation exceeded 5%. A statistical classification framework was built for diagnosing cytomegalovirus status from the catalog of TCR beta chain sequences. V and J gene assignment, in a later analysis, came from comparing TCR nucleotide sequences with IMGT/GENE-DB human TR gene sequences. A later analysis assigned CDR3 sequences and most-parsimonious VDJ recombination scenarios with the TCRdist pipeline. A later analysis defined each TCR beta chain by its CDR3 amino acid sequence plus V-gene family, and excluded reads lacking a unique V-gene family. In a later analysis, 550 to 650 highly shared, low-generation-probability nucleotide sequences were removed to address suspected cross-contamination and a sequencing artifact. In a later analysis, a clonal expansion index for each public chain was calculated from normalized within-repertoire ranks of inferred template counts. A later analysis computed generation probabilities with a VDJ recombination model fitted to out-of-frame rearrangements, and checked the results against IGoR. In a later analysis, hypergeometric tests were used to score TCR-TCR, TCR-HLA and TCR-CMV co-occurrence, with a repertoire-size bias correction applied to TCR pairs. A later analysis estimated false discovery rates by permuting HLA or CMV assignments 20 times. In a later analysis, co-occurring TCRs were grouped using DBSCAN, and TCRdist sequence similarity was added for clustering within HLA-allele-positive subsets. Co-occurrence clustering excluded repertoires with fewer than 30,000 or more than 120,000 public chains, plus five with anomalous nucleotide sharing. Drawn from immuneACCESS, this table holds only the in-frame rearrangements with V and J called that TCRdb kept. Clones are partly lost; checked studies trace under half to an unresolved V gene and leave the rest unexplained. The DNA was the basis for D and trimming; V, J and clone size are from that table. The sample includes approximately 130,000 clones, with about 70% observed a single time. 2.4% of the sample is held by the ten biggest clonotypes.

On this clone itself: Its antigen is unknown. Per-base quality was not reported, and no clone a single base away is much larger than it.

Sequenced material: PBMCs. The receptor was derived from a middle-aged woman in good health and CMV-seronegative.

The DNA sequence follows: TGTGCCAGCAGATACTCGGGACAAATCAACGAGCAGTACTTC. The translation is CASRYSGQINEQYF. The rearranged segments are TRBV28 and TRBJ2-7; the D gene is perhaps TRBD1, on 6 matching bases. Taken from the germline V gene, the CDR1 and CDR2 loops are MDHEN and SYDVKM. The CDR3 starts with the cysteine, ends with the phenylalanine, and has 14 residues. Of all the DNA, just the CDR3 is kept, 42 bases in frame from base 1. V is cut by 6 bases and J by 5 bases, and the space between the germline ends is 17 bases.